These T cell receptor beta chains were read from a single sample in a study of cytomegalovirus exposure and HLA in healthy donors. Data came from immunoSEQ multiplex PCR; TCRdb stores just in-frame clones and leaves some out. The table lists some 150,000 clones, more than 60% of them singletons. Source material: PBMCs. The origin of the receptors is a man in his forties in good health and CMV-seronegative. The CDR3 runs from the conserved cysteine through the conserved F or W. A D gene is named only where the DNA matches it firmly. The size field is filled for only some rows; it gives once, few, many or a size class.

d_call	v_call	cdr3_length	j_call	clone_size	cdr3_aa	cdr3_nt
.	TRBV5-4	16	TRBJ1-6	.	CASSLGGAGWNSPLHF	TGTGCCAGCAGCTTGGGTGGAGCCGGTTGGAATTCACCCCTCCACTTT
.	TRBV6-5	15	TRBJ1-5	.	CASRPSLATGQPQHF	TGTGCCAGCAGACCCAGCCTCGCGACGGGTCAGCCCCAGCATTTT
TRBD1	TRBV5-1	14	TRBJ1-6	.	CASTRQGDNSPLHF	TGCGCCAGCACCCGACAGGGGGATAATTCACCCCTCCACTTT
TRBD2	TRBV7-3	16	TRBJ2-3	.	CASSIGGAGLTDTQYF	TGTGCCAGCAGTATCGGGGGGGCCGGTTTGACAGATACGCAGTATTTT
TRBD1	TRBV5-1	15	TRBJ2-2	.	CASSSRDRGPGELFF	TGCGCCAGCAGCTCCCGGGACAGGGGGCCCGGGGAGCTGTTTTTT
.	TRBV7-9	14	TRBJ2-5	.	CASSPRVSVETQYF	TGTGCCAGCAGCCCCCGGGTGAGCGTAGAGACCCAGTACTTC
.	TRBV5-1	15	TRBJ1-5	.	CASSLGPPGNQPQHF	TGCGCCAGCAGCTTGGGGCCCCCGGGTAATCAGCCCCAGCATTTT
.	TRBV6-5	13	TRBJ1-2	.	CASSTGEYYGYTF	TGTGCCAGCAGTACTGGGGAGTACTATGGCTACACCTTC
TRBD2	TRBV27	15	TRBJ2-7	.	CASSFQTSGPYEQYF	TGTGCCAGCAGTTTTCAAACTAGCGGTCCCTACGAGCAGTACTTC
.	TRBV11-2	14	TRBJ1-6	.	CASSFLPINSPLHF	TGTGCCAGCAGCTTTCTCCCTATTAATTCACCCCTCCACTTT
.	TRBV5-6	18	TRBJ1-4	.	CASSFRLRRGATNEKLFF	TGTGCCAGCAGCTTCCGACTCCGGCGGGGTGCAACTAATGAAAAACTGTTTTTT
TRBD1	TRBV29-1	15	TRBJ2-7	.	CSVEFRDREDYEQYF	TGCAGCGTTGAATTCCGGGACAGGGAGGACTACGAGCAGTACTTC
.	TRBV7-3	14	TRBJ2-5	.	CASSSTDTGETQYF	TGTGCCAGCAGCTCCACGGACACTGGGGAGACCCAGTACTTC
TRBD1	TRBV5-5	15	TRBJ1-5	few	CASSLETGVTGPQHF	TGTGCCAGCAGCTTGGAGACAGGGGTCACCGGGCCCCAGCATTTT
.	TRBV30	17	TRBJ1-1	once	CAWSVHLTIGGNTEAFF	TGTGCCTGGAGTGTACACTTAACCATAGGGGGGAACACTGAAGCTTTCTTT
TRBD2	TRBV6-1	14	TRBJ2-1	many	CASSPGGGPNEQFF	TGTGCCAGCAGTCCTGGCGGGGGGCCTAATGAGCAGTTCTTC
.	TRBV5-1	15	TRBJ2-3	once	CASSLGQLGTDTQYF	TGCGCCAGCAGCTTGGGGCAGTTGGGCACAGATACGCAGTATTTT
.	TRBV18	13	TRBJ1-1	.	CASLDSLNTEAFF	TGTGCCAGCTTGGACAGTTTGAACACTGAAGCTTTCTTT
.	TRBV7-9	14	TRBJ1-1	.	CASSPDRFNTEAFF	TGTGCCAGCAGCCCAGACAGGTTTAACACTGAAGCTTTCTTT
TRBD1	TRBV7-2	14	TRBJ1-5	.	CASKGQGSNQPQHF	TGTGCCAGCAAGGGACAGGGGAGCAATCAGCCCCAGCATTTT
.	TRBV2	14	TRBJ1-4	.	CAFRKGGAGEKLFF	TGTGCCTTTAGGAAAGGGGGGGCGGGGGAAAAACTGTTTTTT
.	TRBV2	15	TRBJ2-7	.	CASSEGPSERGEQYF	TGTGCCAGCAGTGAAGGGCCTTCTGAGAGGGGGGAGCAGTACTTC
.	TRBV9	16	TRBJ2-7	.	CASSVGHDHPIYEQYF	TGTGCCAGCAGCGTAGGACATGATCACCCAATATACGAGCAGTACTTC
TRBD2	TRBV7-8	16	TRBJ2-3	.	CASSSGLMGGGDTQYF	TGTGCCAGCAGCTCCGGATTAATGGGCGGGGGGGATACGCAGTATTTT
.	TRBV7-9	12	TRBJ2-7	once	CASSLTKSGQYF	TGTGCCAGCAGCTTGACTAAATCAGGGCAGTACTTC
TRBD1	TRBV27	15	TRBJ2-7	.	CASSLIWTGSNEQYF	TGTGCCAGCAGTTTAATCTGGACAGGGTCCAACGAGCAGTACTTC
TRBD2	TRBV6-5	15	TRBJ2-7	few	CASSYSTGGPHEQYF	TGTGCCAGCAGTTACTCGACGGGGGGGCCACACGAGCAGTACTTC
TRBD1	TRBV10-2	13	TRBJ1-2	.	CASSKTGDYGYTF	TGCGCCAGCAGCAAGACAGGGGACTATGGCTACACCTTC
TRBD1	TRBV28	15	TRBJ2-5	.	CASSFLAGGQETQYF	TGTGCCAGCAGTTTCCTCGCAGGGGGCCAAGAGACCCAGTACTTC
TRBD2	TRBV7-2	14	TRBJ2-7	.	CASSPSGGPWEQYF	TGTGCCAGCAGTCCTAGCGGGGGCCCCTGGGAGCAGTACTTC
.	TRBV7-3	14	TRBJ1-1	.	CASSLTEGATEAFF	TGTGCCAGCAGCTTAACGGAGGGCGCCACTGAAGCTTTCTTT
.	TRBV7-9	18	TRBJ2-3	.	CASRHQAGGGEGTDTQYF	TGTGCCAGCAGGCACCAAGCTGGAGGGGGCGAGGGCACAGATACGCAGTATTTT
.	TRBV2	13	TRBJ1-4	few	CASSEGRVEKLFF	TGTGCCAGCAGTGAGGGGAGGGTCGAAAAACTGTTTTTT
.	TRBV7-2	16	TRBJ1-2	.	CASSPRPTPEVSGYTF	TGTGCCAGCAGCCCACGACCGACCCCAGAGGTCTCTGGCTACACCTTC
TRBD1	TRBV5-1	16	TRBJ1-4	once	CASSFDPGQVNEKLFF	TGCGCCAGCAGCTTTGATCCGGGACAGGTGAATGAAAAACTGTTTTTT
TRBD1	TRBV13	17	TRBJ2-7	few	CASSFHPLRTGYYEQYF	TGTGCCAGCAGCTTCCACCCGCTTAGGACAGGGTACTACGAGCAGTACTTC
.	TRBV5-4	14	TRBJ2-5	.	CASSPRAGKETQYF	TGTGCCAGCAGTCCCCGGGCCGGGAAAGAGACCCAGTACTTC
TRBD1	TRBV7-8	12	TRBJ1-3	.	CASSLAGTGWYF	TGTGCCAGCAGCTTAGCAGGGACAGGGTGGTATTTT